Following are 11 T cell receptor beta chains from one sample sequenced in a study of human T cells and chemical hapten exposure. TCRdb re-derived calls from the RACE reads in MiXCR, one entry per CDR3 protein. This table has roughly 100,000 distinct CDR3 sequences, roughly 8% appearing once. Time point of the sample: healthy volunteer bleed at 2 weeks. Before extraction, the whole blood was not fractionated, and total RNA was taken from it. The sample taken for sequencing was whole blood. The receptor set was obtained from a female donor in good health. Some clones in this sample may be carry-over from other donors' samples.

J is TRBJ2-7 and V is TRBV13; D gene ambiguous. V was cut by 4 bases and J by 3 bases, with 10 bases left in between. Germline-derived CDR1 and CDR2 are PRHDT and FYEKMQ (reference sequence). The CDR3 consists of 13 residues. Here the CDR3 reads CASSSPYHYEQYF. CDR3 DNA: TGTGCCAGCAGCTCCCCGTACCACTACGAGCAGTACTTC.

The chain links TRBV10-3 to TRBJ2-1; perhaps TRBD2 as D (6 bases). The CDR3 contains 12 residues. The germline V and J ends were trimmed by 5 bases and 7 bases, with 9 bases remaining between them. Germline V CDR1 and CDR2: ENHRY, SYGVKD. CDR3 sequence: CAISLAGNEQFF. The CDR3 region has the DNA TGTGCCATCAGTCTCGCGGGAAATGAGCAGTTCTTC.

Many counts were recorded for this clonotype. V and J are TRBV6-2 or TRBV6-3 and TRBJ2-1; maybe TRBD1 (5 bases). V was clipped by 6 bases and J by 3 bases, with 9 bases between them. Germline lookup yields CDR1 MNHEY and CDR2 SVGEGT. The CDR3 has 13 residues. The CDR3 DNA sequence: TGTGCCAGCAGCCTCAGGGACTACAATGAGCAGTTCTTC. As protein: CASSLRDYNEQFF.

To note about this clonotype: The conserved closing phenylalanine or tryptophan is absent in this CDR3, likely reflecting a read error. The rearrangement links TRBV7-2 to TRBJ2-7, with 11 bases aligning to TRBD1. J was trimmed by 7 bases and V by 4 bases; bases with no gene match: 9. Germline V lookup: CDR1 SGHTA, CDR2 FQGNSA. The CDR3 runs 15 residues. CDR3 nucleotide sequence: TGTGCCAGCAGCTGGATCGGGACAGGGGGGCGGGAGCAGTACTGC. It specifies CASSWIGTGGREQYC.

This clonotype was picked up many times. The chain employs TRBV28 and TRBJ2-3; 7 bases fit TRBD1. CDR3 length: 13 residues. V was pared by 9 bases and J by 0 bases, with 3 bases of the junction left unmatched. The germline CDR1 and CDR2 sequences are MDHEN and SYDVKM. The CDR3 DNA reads TGTGCCAGTGGGACAGCTAGCACAGATACGCAGTATTTT. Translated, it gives CASGTASTDTQYF.

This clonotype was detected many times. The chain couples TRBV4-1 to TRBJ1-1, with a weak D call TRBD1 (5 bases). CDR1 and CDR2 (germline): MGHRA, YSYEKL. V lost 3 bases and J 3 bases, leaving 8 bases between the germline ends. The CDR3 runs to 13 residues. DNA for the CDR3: TGCGCCAGCAGCCACGAGGGGTACACTGAAGCTTTCTTT. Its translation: CASSHEGYTEAFF.

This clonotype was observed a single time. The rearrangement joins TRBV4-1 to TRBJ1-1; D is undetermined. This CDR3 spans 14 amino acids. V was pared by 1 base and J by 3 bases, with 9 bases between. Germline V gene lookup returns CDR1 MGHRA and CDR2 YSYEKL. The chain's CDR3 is CASSQVNVDTEAFF. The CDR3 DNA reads TGCGCCAGCAGCCAAGTAAACGTGGACACTGAAGCTTTCTTT.

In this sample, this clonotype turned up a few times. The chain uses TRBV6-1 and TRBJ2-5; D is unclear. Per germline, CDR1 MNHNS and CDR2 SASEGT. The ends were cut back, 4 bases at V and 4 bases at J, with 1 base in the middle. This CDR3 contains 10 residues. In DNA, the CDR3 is TGTGCCAGCAGTGTAGAGACCCAGTACTTC. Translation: CASSVETQYF.

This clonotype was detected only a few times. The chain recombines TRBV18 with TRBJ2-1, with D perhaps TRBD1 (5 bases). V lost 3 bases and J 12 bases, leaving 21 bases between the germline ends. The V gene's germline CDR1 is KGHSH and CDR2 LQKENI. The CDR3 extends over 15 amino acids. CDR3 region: CASSPPSTEIPGQFF. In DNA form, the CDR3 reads TGTGCCAGCTCACCTCCCTCGACAGAGATTCCAGGGCAGTTCTTC.

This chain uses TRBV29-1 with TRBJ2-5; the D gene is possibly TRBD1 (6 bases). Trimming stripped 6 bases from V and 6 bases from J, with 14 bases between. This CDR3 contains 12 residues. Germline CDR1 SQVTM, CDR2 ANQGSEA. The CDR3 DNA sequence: TGCAGCGTGACTGAACAGGGCCAGACCCAGTACTTC. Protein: CSVTEQGQTQYF.

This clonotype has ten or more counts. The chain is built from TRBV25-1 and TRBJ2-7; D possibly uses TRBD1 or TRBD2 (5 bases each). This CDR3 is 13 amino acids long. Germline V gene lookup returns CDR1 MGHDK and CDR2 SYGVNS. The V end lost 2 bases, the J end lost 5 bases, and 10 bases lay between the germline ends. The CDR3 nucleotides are TGTGCCAGCAGTGAACAGGGACCCCACGAGCAGTACTTC. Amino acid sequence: CASSEQGPHEQYF.